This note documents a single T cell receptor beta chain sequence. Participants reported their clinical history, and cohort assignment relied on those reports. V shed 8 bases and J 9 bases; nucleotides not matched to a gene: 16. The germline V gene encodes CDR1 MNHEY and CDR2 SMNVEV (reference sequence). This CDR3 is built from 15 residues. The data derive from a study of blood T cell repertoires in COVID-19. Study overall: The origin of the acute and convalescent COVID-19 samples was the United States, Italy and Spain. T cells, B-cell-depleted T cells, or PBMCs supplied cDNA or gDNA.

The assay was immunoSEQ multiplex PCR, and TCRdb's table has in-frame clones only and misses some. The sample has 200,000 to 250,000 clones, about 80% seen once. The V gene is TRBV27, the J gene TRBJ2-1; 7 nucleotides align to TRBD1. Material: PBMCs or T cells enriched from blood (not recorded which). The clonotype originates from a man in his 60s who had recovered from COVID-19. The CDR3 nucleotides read TGTGCCAGCTCCACCTCACAGGGGATAAGAAGTGAGCAGTTCTTC. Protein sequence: CASSTSQGIRSEQFF.